The 10 T cell receptor beta chains reported below all come from one sample, sequenced in a study of radiotherapy plus CTLA-4 blockade in lung cancer. Profiling relied on immunoSEQ multiplex PCR, and the TCRdb table lists in-frame clones only, not all of them. Counted here are more than 30,000 clones, approximately 66% occurring once; the ten biggest clones make up 4%. This specimen was peripheral blood, taken from a patient treated with radiotherapy plus ipilimumab. These receptor sequences come from a human donor with non-small cell lung cancer who had stable disease on radiotherapy plus ipilimumab.

CDR3 sequence: CASSLSRSLRKGLAGDEQYF. The CDR3 nucleotides are TGTGCCAGCAGTTTATCGCGAAGTCTGAGGAAAGGACTAGCGGGGGACGAGCAGTACTTC. This chain joins TRBV28 and TRBJ2-7; 13 nucleotides line up with TRBD2. The CDR3 loop spans 20 amino acids. J gave up 5 bases and V 1 base, and 17 bases lay outside the gene matches. The germline V gene encodes CDR1 MDHEN and CDR2 SYDVKM.

V and J are TRBV5-1 and TRBJ2-2, with TRBD1 matching 11 bases. This CDR3 spans 16 amino acids. The V gene end was trimmed by 3 bases and the J gene end by 5 bases; junction bases not matched to a gene: 6. Germline assignment: CDR1 SGHRS and CDR2 YFSETQ. CDR3 nucleotide sequence: TGCGCCAGCAGCTCCACAGGGACAGGGGGGACCGGGGAGCTGTTTTTT. Encoded protein: CASSSTGTGGTGELFF.

The chain recombines TRBV4-1 with TRBJ2-7; the D gene could be TRBD1 or TRBD2 (6 bases each). The germline V gene has CDR1 MGHRA and CDR2 YSYEKL. The CDR3 has 16 residues. The V and J ends lost 1 base and 2 bases respectively, with 15 bases between them. This chain's CDR3 is CASSQGTGGRTYEQYF. CDR3 coding DNA: TGCGCCAGCAGCCAAGGCACTGGGGGGCGCACCTACGAGCAGTACTTC.

Here the CDR3 reads CASSYPAPQETQYF. The CDR3 region has the DNA TGTGCCAGCAGTTACCCCGCTCCCCAAGAGACCCAGTACTTC. The chain has TRBV7-9 and TRBJ2-5; D unclear. This CDR3 region has 14 residues. Trimming cost V 6 bases and J 1 base, with 12 bases left between them. The V gene's germline CDR1 is SEHNR and CDR2 FQNEAQ (reference sequence).

This clone was detected once. This chain links TRBV2 with TRBJ2-5, with 7 bases matching TRBD1. Germline assignment: CDR1 SNHLY and CDR2 FYNNEI. CDR3 size: 13 residues. The trim removed 6 bases at V and 5 bases at J, leaving 6 bases unmatched. For the CDR3, the DNA is TGTGCCAGCAGAGGGGGCAGCCTTGAGACCCAGTACTTC. Translated: CASRGGSLETQYF.

This chain joins TRBV5-1 and TRBJ1-1; D call uncertain. The CDR3 has 14 amino acids. Trimming removed 3 bases from V and 0 bases from J, with 9 bases in between. Germline V CDR1 and CDR2: SGHRS, YFSETQ. The CDR3 loop is CASSYHGLNTEAFF. CDR3 DNA: TGCGCCAGCAGCTATCATGGCCTGAACACTGAAGCTTTCTTT.

The chain has TRBV9 and TRBJ1-6; TRBD1 is a possible D gene (6 bases). The CDR3 contains 15 residues. V lost 3 bases to trimming and J lost 5 bases, with 12 bases between them. The V gene's germline CDR1 is SGDLS and CDR2 YYNGEE. DNA for the CDR3: TGTGCCAGCAGCGCCGATACAGGGAATAATTCACCCCTCCACTTT. This codes for CASSADTGNNSPLHF.

The chain carries TRBV6-8 and TRBJ1-2, with D uncertain. Germline values: CDR1 MNHGY, CDR2 SAAAGT. This CDR3 region has 15 residues. V dropped 2 bases and J dropped 4 bases, with 14 bases sitting between them. CDR3 bases: TGTGCCAGCAGTTACGAGTTCGGGCACGCCTATGGCTACACCTTC. It encodes CASSYEFGHAYGYTF.

The table lists this clone with a few counts. The CDR3 bases are TGTGCCAGCAGCGTGCGAGCTGGGACCTACGAGCAGTACTTC. Its translation is CASSVRAGTYEQYF. The chain uses TRBV6-5 and TRBJ2-7; D gene uncertain. The V end was cut by 6 bases, the J end by 2 bases, with 14 bases between. The CDR3 covers 14 residues. Germline V gene sequence: CDR1 MNHEY, CDR2 SVGAGI.

The chain combines TRBV7-3 with TRBJ2-1; tentatively, D is TRBD1 (6 bases). Germline-derived CDR1 and CDR2 are SGHTA and FQGTGA. With 5 bases removed from V and 5 bases from J, the gap between germline ends came to 13 bases. CDR3 size: 14 residues. The CDR3 nucleotides read TGTGCCAGCAGCGTAGGACAGCCGAACAATGAGCAGTTCTTC. This codes for CASSVGQPNNEQFF.